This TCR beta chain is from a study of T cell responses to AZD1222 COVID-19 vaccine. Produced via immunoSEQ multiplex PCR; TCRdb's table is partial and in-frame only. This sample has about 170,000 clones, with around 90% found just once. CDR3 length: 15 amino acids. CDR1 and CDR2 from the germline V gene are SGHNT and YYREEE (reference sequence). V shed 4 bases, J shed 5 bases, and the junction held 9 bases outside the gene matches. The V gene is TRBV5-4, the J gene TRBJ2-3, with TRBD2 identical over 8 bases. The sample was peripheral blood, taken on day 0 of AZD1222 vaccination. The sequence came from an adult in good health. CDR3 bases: TGTGCCAGCAGCCGTACTAGCGGTGGGGGAGATACGCAGTATTTT. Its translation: CASSRTSGGGDTQYF. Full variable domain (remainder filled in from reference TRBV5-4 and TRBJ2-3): ETGVTQSPTHLIKTRGQQVTLRCSSQSGHNTVSWYQQALGQGPQFIFQYYREEENGRGNFPPRFSGLQFPNYSSELNVNALELDDSALYLCASSRTSGGGDTQYFGPGTRLTVL.